This T cell receptor (beta chain) was retrieved from a study of shared clonotypes between healthy human individuals. In this sample, this clone turned up a few times. Method: immunoSEQ multiplex PCR; TCRdb's copy keeps in-frame clones and lacks some. The sample comprises roughly 510,000 clones, nearly 80% of which are singletons, and around an eighth rests with the top ten. This TCR was recovered from a woman between 40 and 55 years old in good health. Some clones in this sample may be carry-over from other donors' samples. Specimen: PBMCs.

CDR3: CASSFGQGNTEAFF. As DNA, the CDR3 is TGTGCCAGCAGTTTTGGACAGGGGAACACTGAAGCTTTCTTT. V gene TRBV6-6 combines with J gene TRBJ1-1; 8 bases agree with TRBD1. There are 14 residues in the CDR3. Germline V gene data show CDR1 as MNHNY and CDR2 as SVGAGI (reference sequence). V lost 4 bases to trimming and J lost 1 base; unmatched junction nucleotides: 2.